A selection of T cell receptor beta chains follows, all from one sample in a study of identical twins. In TCRdb, the 5' RACE reads were re-called with MiXCR into one record per CDR3 protein. Of 220,000 or so distinct CDR3 sequences detected, around 6.6% appear once; the ten largest clones hold 3.5% to 4%. Another study also made use of these data, one on yellow fever vaccine responses in identical twins.

Sequenced sample: memory (CD45RO+) T cells sorted from blood. The source is a woman under 30 in good health. Each CDR3 is given with its conserved first and last residue. D genes are given only for firm matches. Expanded clones are given a class, and other clones once, few, many or no size at all.

TRBV5-1	17	TRBD1	TRBJ2-1	few	TGCGCCAGCAGCCCCCGGGGGGGGACAGGGGGCTTTACTGAGCAGTTCTTC	CASSPRGGTGGFTEQFF
TRBV7-9	15	.	TRBJ1-1	few	TGTGCCAGCAACAAAGGGACCCCATGGAACACTGAAGCTTTCTTT	CASNKGTPWNTEAFF
TRBV5-1	16	TRBD1	TRBJ1-1	many	TGCGCCAGCAGTGGACAGGGGGTCTTCATGAACACTGAAGCTTTCTTT	CASSGQGVFMNTEAFF
TRBV25-1	14	TRBD1	TRBJ2-1	many	TGTGCCAGCAGTGTAGGACAGGGGTTCGATGAGCAGTTCTTC	CASSVGQGFDEQFF
TRBV5-6	17	TRBD2	TRBJ2-3	many	TGTGCCAGCAGCTTGTGGGGTCTAGCGGAACCCACAGATACGCAGTATTTT	CASSLWGLAEPTDTQYF
TRBV10-1	16	.	TRBJ2-4	once	TGCGCCAGCAGTGATGGGTACCGGGGAGCCAAAAACATTCAGTACTTC	CASSDGYRGAKNIQYF
TRBV5-6	16	TRBD2	TRBJ2-1	.	TGTGCCAGCAGCCCGGTAGCGGGGGGGCCGGGCAATGAGCAGTTCTTC	CASSPVAGGPGNEQFF
TRBV3-1	15	.	TRBJ2-1	many	TGTGCCAGCAGCGCAAATACGGAGTCCTACAATGAGCAGTTCTTC	CASSANTESYNEQFF
TRBV9	13	.	TRBJ1-6	.	TGTGCCAGCAGCGTAGACGAGGGATCACCCCTCCACTTT	CASSVDEGSPLHF
TRBV9	15	.	TRBJ2-3	few	TGTGCCAGCAGCGTAGGTCCTAGCCGCACAGATACGCAGTATTTT	CASSVGPSRTDTQYF
TRBV24-1	12	.	TRBJ2-1	many	TGTGCCACCGGAGGGATCCCCAATGAGCAGTTCTTC	CATGGIPNEQFF
TRBV3-1	17	.	TRBJ2-1	few	TGTGCCAGCAGCCAAGATTTGGCTCTCGACTCCTACAATGAGCAGTTCTTC	CASSQDLALDSYNEQFF
TRBV28	17	.	TRBJ1-5	.	TGTGCCAGCAGGGCAGGGCTGGGAGGATATAGCAATCAGCCCCAGCATTTT	CASRAGLGGYSNQPQHF
TRBV11-2	15	.	TRBJ2-3	.	TGTGCCAGCAGCCCGGACTCCCGAGGCGCAGATACGCAGTATTTT	CASSPDSRGADTQYF
TRBV4-2	17	TRBD1	TRBJ1-1	many	TGTGCCAGCAGCCAAGATCCCCAGGGGGCCCTGAACACTGAAGCTTTCTTT	CASSQDPQGALNTEAFF
TRBV20-1	14	.	TRBJ2-4	.	TGCAGTGCTAGAGTCCACAGGGATCGGGACATTCAGTACTTC	CSARVHRDRDIQYF
TRBV25-1	12	.	TRBJ1-1	.	TGTGCCAGCAGTGAAGGCGGAGGTGAAGCTTTCTTT	CASSEGGGEAFF
TRBV7-6	18	TRBD1	TRBJ1-6	many	TGTGCCAGCAGCTTAGAGGCCGGGACAGGGGGACTGTGGTCACCCCTCCACTTT	CASSLEAGTGGLWSPLHF
TRBV10-3	13	.	TRBJ2-7	many	TGTGCCATCACCGGAGGGCCCACCTACGAGCAGTACTTC	CAITGGPTYEQYF
TRBV4-2	17	TRBD2	TRBJ2-2	.	TGTGCCAGCAGCACCCCGCCTAGCGGGGGGGCCACCGGGGAGCTGTTTTTT	CASSTPPSGGATGELFF
TRBV6-5	14	.	TRBJ1-2	many	TGTGCCAGCAGTTACTCGGGACACCACTATGGCTACACCTTC	CASSYSGHHYGYTF
TRBV10-3	15	.	TRBJ2-1	.	TGTGCCATCAGTGAGCCCCTCGACAGGCACAATGAGCAGTTCTTC	CAISEPLDRHNEQFF
TRBV5-1	16	.	TRBJ1-1	many	TGCGCCAGCAGCTTGGCCGGGTCCGGTTGGAACACTGAAGCTTTCTTT	CASSLAGSGWNTEAFF
TRBV29-1	14	.	TRBJ2-5	many	TGCAGCGTTTCTTCCGGGACTGCTAAAGAGACCCAGTACTTC	CSVSSGTAKETQYF
TRBV12-3/TRBV12-4	12	.	TRBJ1-5	many	TGTGCCAGCAGTTTAAGGGAAAACCCCGATCATTTT	CASSLRENPDHF
TRBV18	19	TRBD1	TRBJ1-1	many	TGTGCCAGCTCACCGGCGACAGGGGGAAGAGGGAGGTTGAACACTGAAGCTTTCTTT	CASSPATGGRGRLNTEAFF
TRBV28	16	.	TRBJ1-2	few	TGTGCCAGCAGTTTACCCGGGACATATCCTAACTATGGCTACACCTTC	CASSLPGTYPNYGYTF
TRBV6-1	19	TRBD2	TRBJ2-1	few	TGTGCCAGCACCCACCTTCTCTGGACTAGCGGGGGGACTAACAATGAGCAGTTCTTC	CASTHLLWTSGGTNNEQFF
TRBV6-5	11	.	TRBJ2-7	many	TGTGCCAGCAGTGGGGTCTACGAGCAGTACTTC	CASSGVYEQYF
TRBV5-1	16	TRBD2	TRBJ2-1	many	TGCGCCAGCAGCACCCTGACTAGCGGGAGCATCGATGAGCAGTTCTTC	CASSTLTSGSIDEQFF
TRBV10-3	15	TRBD2	TRBJ2-3	.	TGTGCCATCAGTGGCGGGAGCCCTAGCACAGATACGCAGTATTTT	CAISGGSPSTDTQYF
TRBV15	16	.	TRBJ2-1	many	TGTGCCACCAGCAGAGGAATCGGGACGTCTTACAATGAGCAGTTCTTC	CATSRGIGTSYNEQFF
TRBV24-1	13	.	TRBJ2-5	.	TGTGCCACCAGTGATTTGCATGGGGAGACCCAGTACTTC	CATSDLHGETQYF
TRBV29-1	14	TRBD1	TRBJ1-1	few	TGCAGCGTTGAACGTCCCAGGGGGTCCACTGAAGCTTTCTTT	CSVERPRGSTEAFF
TRBV11-2	14	.	TRBJ2-1	many	TGTGCCAGCAGCTTCGGACGGGAATACAATGAGCAGTTCTTC	CASSFGREYNEQFF
TRBV5-1	15	TRBD1	TRBJ1-2	few	TGCGCCAGCAGCGACCCGGGACAGTTGGTTTATGGCTACACCTTC	CASSDPGQLVYGYTF
TRBV6-1	14	TRBD2	TRBJ2-1	many	TGTGCCAGCAGTGAAGTGGCGGGAGGCAATGAGCAGTTCTTC	CASSEVAGGNEQFF
TRBV6-6	13	.	TRBJ2-1	.	TGTGCCAGCATGATACAGGTAGACAATGAGCAGTTCTTC	CASMIQVDNEQFF
TRBV6-4	14	.	TRBJ2-3	.	TGTGCCAGCAGTGGCGGGACAGACACAGATACGCAGTATTTT	CASSGGTDTDTQYF
TRBV12-3/TRBV12-4	15	.	TRBJ1-1	many	TGTGCCAGCAGTTACATCTGGGGAACGTACACTGAAGCTTTCTTT	CASSYIWGTYTEAFF
TRBV20-1	11	.	TRBJ1-1	many	TGCAGTGCTAGGAGTATGCTCCAAGCTTTCTTT	CSARSMLQAFF
TRBV10-3	11	TRBD1	TRBJ1-1	.	TGTGCCATCAGCCCCGGACAGGGGGCTTTCTTT	CAISPGQGAFF
TRBV6-1	16	.	TRBJ1-4	many	TGTGCCAGCAGACAAGGCGGCCAGGGCTACGGTAAAAAACTGTTTTTT	CASRQGGQGYGKKLFF
TRBV6-2/TRBV6-3	19	TRBD2	TRBJ2-2	few	TGTGCCAGCAGTTTCGAGACCGGGACTAATCCCTCGGGCACCGGGGAGCTGTTTTTT	CASSFETGTNPSGTGELFF
TRBV5-1	14	TRBD1	TRBJ1-2	.	TGCGCCAGCACCCCCGGGACAGGGGACTATGGCTACACCTTC	CASTPGTGDYGYTF
TRBV7-8	14	.	TRBJ2-5	many	TGTGCCAGCAGCTCCCCCGGGGGTCAAGAGACCCAGTACTTC	CASSSPGGQETQYF
TRBV6-5	15	.	TRBJ2-1	many	TGTGCCAGCAGTTACACAGGGACTACCCACAATGAGCAGTTCTTC	CASSYTGTTHNEQFF
TRBV5-1	19	.	TRBJ2-6	many	TGCGCCAGCAGCTTGGATGGACTTGTTGGGTTTTCTGGGGCCAACGTCCTGACTTTC	CASSLDGLVGFSGANVLTF
TRBV20-1	17	.	TRBJ2-1	many	TGCAGTGCTAGAGGAGTATGGGGGATGGGGTTGTCGGATGAGCAGTTCTTC	CSARGVWGMGLSDEQFF
TRBV25-1	13	.	TRBJ2-5	medium-sized	TGTGCCAGCAGTGAACCTGGGGGAGAGACCCAGTACTTC	CASSEPGGETQYF
TRBV5-6	15	.	TRBJ2-7	.	TGTGCCAGCAGCCCCGGGCTAGGGTCAGTCTACGAGCAGTACTTC	CASSPGLGSVYEQYF
TRBV20-1	17	.	TRBJ2-7	few	TGCAGTGCTAGAGCGGGCCTCATTAGGACCCCCATGTACGAGCAGTACTTC	CSARAGLIRTPMYEQYF
TRBV7-6	17	TRBD1	TRBJ1-2	many	TGTGCCAGCAGCGATTTCCCCGGGACAGGCAGTAACTATGGCTACACCTTC	CASSDFPGTGSNYGYTF
TRBV3-1	16	.	TRBJ2-6	.	TGTGCCAGCAGCCCCCAAGGCCTGGATGGGGCCAACGTCCTGACTTTC	CASSPQGLDGANVLTF
TRBV28	14	.	TRBJ1-4	.	TGTGCCAGCAGTTTAAACGGACGGAATGAAAAACTGTTTTTT	CASSLNGRNEKLFF
TRBV24-1	16	.	TRBJ2-3	many	TGTGCCACCAGTGATCAGAGGGGCGCGGTGACAGATACGCAGTATTTT	CATSDQRGAVTDTQYF
TRBV27	13	.	TRBJ1-2	many	TGTGCCAGCAGTTTACAGGGCGGCTATGGCTACACCTTC	CASSLQGGYGYTF
TRBV12-3/TRBV12-4	12	.	TRBJ2-5	.	TGTGCCAGCAGTTTAGCCTCCCTAAGTCAGTACTTC	CASSLASLSQYF